A selection of T cell receptor beta chains follows, all from one sample in a study of T cells in narcolepsy. Method: immunoSEQ multiplex PCR; TCRdb's copy keeps in-frame clones and lacks some. This table holds 15,000 to 20,000 clones, about two thirds found once. The sequencing input was CD45RA- memory CD8+ T cells from PBMCs. The receptor set was obtained from a human donor with narcolepsy. The CDR3 runs from the conserved cysteine through the conserved F or W. D genes are given only for firm matches. Some rows mark clone size as missing; the rest say once, few, many or name a class of expanded clone.

j_call | d_call | v_call | clone_size | cdr3_aa | cdr3_nt
TRBJ1-1 | . | TRBV27 | . | CASSVNEGINTEAFF | TGTGCCAGCAGTGTCAACGAGGGTATTAACACTGAAGCTTTCTTT
TRBJ1-1 | . | TRBV5-1 | . | CASSLGSAEAFF | TGCGCCAGCAGCTTGGGAAGTGCTGAAGCTTTCTTT
TRBJ1-1 | TRBD1 | TRBV27 | . | CASSHRTGLNTEAFF | TGTGCCAGCAGTCACAGGACAGGGCTCAACACTGAAGCTTTCTTT
TRBJ2-1 | TRBD1 | TRBV15 | . | CATSRGRDSYNEQFF | TGTGCCACCAGCAGAGGCAGGGACAGCTACAATGAGCAGTTCTTC
TRBJ2-1 | TRBD2 | TRBV13 | large | CASSLALAGGSGEQFF | TGTGCCAGCAGCTTAGCACTAGCGGGGGGCTCAGGTGAGCAGTTCTTC
TRBJ2-7 | . | TRBV6-1 | . | CASSPGVWDEQYF | TGTGCCAGCAGTCCAGGGGTATGGGACGAGCAGTACTTC
TRBJ2-7 | . | TRBV4-1 | . | CASSQIGTDEQYF | TGCGCCAGCAGCCAAATTGGGACGGACGAGCAGTACTTC
TRBJ1-1 | . | TRBV4-2 | . | CASSLSGATEAFF | TGTGCCAGCAGCCTATCCGGGGCTACTGAAGCTTTCTTT
TRBJ1-1 | . | TRBV11-1 | few | CASSLNVNTEAFF | TGTGCCAGCAGCTTAAACGTGAACACTGAAGCTTTCTTT
TRBJ1-2 | TRBD1 | TRBV5-1 | . | CASSWGQGVGYTF | TGCGCCAGCAGCTGGGGACAGGGAGTTGGCTACACCTTC
TRBJ1-2 | . | TRBV6-1 | . | CASSEALQDANYGYTF | TGTGCCAGCAGTGAAGCCCTGCAGGATGCGAACTATGGCTACACCTTC
TRBJ2-7 | . | TRBV4-2 | once | CASSQGANPYEQYF | TGTGCCAGCAGCCAAGGAGCGAACCCCTACGAGCAGTACTTC
TRBJ2-5 | TRBD2 | TRBV14 | . | CASSHPGTSGGPGETQYF | TGTGCCAGCAGCCACCCCGGGACTAGCGGGGGGCCGGGAGAGACCCAGTACTTC
TRBJ1-3 | TRBD1 | TRBV28 | . | CASSSDRGQKRNTIYF | TGTGCCAGCAGTTCGGACAGGGGGCAAAAAAGAAACACCATATATTTT
TRBJ2-7 | . | TRBV6-5 | . | CASSYGDSYEQYF | TGTGCCAGCAGTTATGGCGACAGTTACGAGCAGTACTTC
TRBJ2-1 | . | TRBV12-5 | once | CASGSNNYNEQFF | TGTGCTAGTGGTTCCAACAACTACAATGAGCAGTTCTTC
TRBJ2-1 | . | TRBV15 | . | CATSRSRPHVDEQFF | TGTGCCACCAGCAGGTCCCGACCGCACGTCGATGAGCAGTTCTTC
TRBJ1-3 | . | TRBV27 | . | CASSLDGNSGNTIYF | TGTGCCAGCAGTTTAGACGGGAACTCTGGAAACACCATATATTTT
TRBJ2-5 | TRBD2 | TRBV9 | few | CASSPGLAGIETQYF | TGTGCCAGCAGCCCCGGACTAGCGGGCATAGAGACCCAGTACTTC
TRBJ2-7 | . | TRBV6-1 | . | CATPGSLGEQYF | TGTGCCACCCCGGGGTCCCTGGGCGAGCAGTACTTC
TRBJ2-7 | . | TRBV11-2 | few | CASSLERLSSYEQYF | TGTGCCAGCAGCTTAGAGCGGTTAAGCTCCTACGAGCAGTACTTC
TRBJ2-7 | TRBD1 | TRBV19 | few | CASRDRTGYEQYF | TGTGCCAGCAGGGACAGGACGGGGTACGAGCAGTACTTC
TRBJ2-2 | . | TRBV28 | . | CASSSSRGPRGTGELFF | TGTGCCAGCAGTTCTAGCAGGGGCCCGCGAGGCACCGGGGAGCTGTTTTTT
TRBJ1-4 | . | TRBV16 | . | CASSQSPGRINEKLFF | TGTGCCAGCAGCCAATCCCCGGGGCGGATTAATGAAAAACTGTTTTTT
TRBJ2-7 | TRBD2 | TRBV7-8 | . | CASSLVAGGGSYEQYF | TGTGCCAGCAGCCTAGTCGCGGGCGGGGGCTCCTACGAGCAGTACTTC
TRBJ2-7 | . | TRBV6-5 | . | CASNIFQGGEQYF | TGTGCCAGCAATATTTTCCAGGGGGGTGAGCAGTACTTC
TRBJ2-7 | . | TRBV11-2 | . | CASSLGQNYEQYF | TGTGCCAGCAGCTTAGGGCAGAACTACGAGCAGTACTTC
TRBJ1-5 | . | TRBV6-6 | few | CASSYSSAGQPQHF | TGTGCCAGCAGTTACTCGAGTGCTGGGCAGCCCCAGCATTTT
TRBJ2-1 | TRBD2 | TRBV9 | . | CASSVGGSPSNEQFF | TGTGCCAGCAGCGTAGGCGGGAGCCCAAGCAATGAGCAGTTCTTC
TRBJ2-3 | TRBD1 | TRBV19 | . | CASSVGQGALTDTQYF | TGTGCCAGTAGTGTCGGACAGGGGGCTTTAACAGATACGCAGTATTTT
TRBJ2-3 | TRBD2 | TRBV28 | . | CASKVLAGGPGTDTQYF | TGTGCCAGCAAAGTGCTAGCGGGGGGCCCCGGGACAGATACGCAGTATTTT
TRBJ2-1 | . | TRBV6-6 | . | CASSNNEQFF | TGTGCCAGCAGTAACAATGAGCAGTTCTTC
TRBJ1-6 | TRBD1 | TRBV6-1 | once | CASRADRGPSPLHF | TGTGCCAGCAGAGCTGACAGGGGGCCTTCACCCCTCCACTTT
TRBJ1-2 | TRBD1 | TRBV6-6 | . | CASSLGTGVGGYTF | TGTGCCAGCAGTTTGGGGACAGGGGTGGGGGGCTACACCTTC
TRBJ1-2 | . | TRBV19 | once | CASSNAVFFYGYTF | TGTGCCAGTAGTAACGCGGTATTTTTCTATGGCTACACCTTC
TRBJ1-3 | . | TRBV19 | . | CASSIDFRRTPRSGNTIYF | TGTGCCAGTAGTATAGATTTTCGGAGGACACCACGCTCTGGAAACACCATATATTTT
TRBJ2-5 | TRBD2 | TRBV2 | . | CASSETSGIFSRGETQYF | TGTGCCAGCAGTGAGACTAGCGGGATCTTCAGCCGAGGAGAGACCCAGTACTTC
TRBJ1-6 | . | TRBV5-6 | . | CASSGGTGGNSPLHF | TGTGCCAGCAGCGGTGGGACGGGAGGTAATTCACCCCTCCACTTT
TRBJ2-1 | TRBD1 | TRBV27 | . | CASSDPLRTGVNEQFF | TGTGCCAGCTCCGACCCCCTCAGGACAGGGGTAAATGAGCAGTTCTTC
TRBJ2-7 | TRBD1 | TRBV4-1 | few | CASSQDQGTDDLYEQYF | TGCGCCAGCAGCCAAGACCAGGGGACAGACGACCTCTACGAGCAGTACTTC
TRBJ2-7 | . | TRBV29-1 | . | CSAGGDYEQYF | TGCAGCGCCGGGGGAGACTACGAGCAGTACTTC
TRBJ2-1 | . | TRBV7-6 | . | CASKRTDSYNEQFF | TGTGCCAGCAAACGGACCGACTCCTACAATGAGCAGTTCTTC
TRBJ2-3 | TRBD2 | TRBV13 | . | CASSLEAGGMMATDTQYF | TGTGCCAGCAGCTTAGAAGCGGGAGGGATGATGGCGACAGATACGCAGTATTTT
TRBJ2-5 | TRBD1 | TRBV6-1 | once | CASRGQGELETQYF | TGTGCCAGCAGGGGGCAGGGGGAGTTGGAGACCCAGTACTTC
TRBJ2-7 | . | TRBV11-2 | . | CASSLGSWTYEQYF | TGTGCCAGCAGCTTAGGGAGCTGGACCTACGAGCAGTACTTC
TRBJ1-2 | . | TRBV30 | . | CAWSSGGDSYTF | TGTGCCTGGAGTTCTGGAGGAGATAGCTACACCTTC
TRBJ1-2 | . | TRBV6-5 | . | CASSYSDHYGYTF | TGTGCCAGCAGTTACTCGGACCACTATGGCTACACCTTC